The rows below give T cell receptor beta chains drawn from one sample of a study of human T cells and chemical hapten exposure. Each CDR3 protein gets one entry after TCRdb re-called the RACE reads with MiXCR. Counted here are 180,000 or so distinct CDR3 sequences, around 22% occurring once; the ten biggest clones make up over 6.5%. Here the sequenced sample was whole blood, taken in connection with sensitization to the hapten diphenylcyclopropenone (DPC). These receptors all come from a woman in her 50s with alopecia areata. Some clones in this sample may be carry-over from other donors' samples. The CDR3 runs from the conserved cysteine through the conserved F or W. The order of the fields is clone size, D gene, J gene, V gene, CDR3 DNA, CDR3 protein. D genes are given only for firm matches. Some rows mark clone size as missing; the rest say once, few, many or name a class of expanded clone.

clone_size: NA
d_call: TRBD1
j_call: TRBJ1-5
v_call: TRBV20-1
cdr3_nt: TGCAGTGCCCAACAAACAGGGGGCGGACAGCCCCAGCATTTT
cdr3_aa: CSAQQTGGGQPQHF

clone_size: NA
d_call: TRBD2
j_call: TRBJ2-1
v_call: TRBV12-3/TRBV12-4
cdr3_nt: TGTGCCAGCAGTCTAGACCCGGGACTAACTCTGGGGCAGTTCTTC
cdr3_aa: CASSLDPGLTLGQFF

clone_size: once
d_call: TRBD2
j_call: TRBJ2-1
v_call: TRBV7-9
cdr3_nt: TGTGCCAGCAGCCGGACTAGCGGGAGGGATGAGCAGTTCTTC
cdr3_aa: CASSRTSGRDEQFF

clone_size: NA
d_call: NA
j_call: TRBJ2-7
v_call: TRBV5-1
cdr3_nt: TGCGCCAGCTGTGAGCAGGCCCTCTTTTGCGAGCAGTACTTC
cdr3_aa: CASCEQALFCEQYF

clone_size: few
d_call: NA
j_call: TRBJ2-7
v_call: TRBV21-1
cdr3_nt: TGTGCCAGCATAGTGGGACAGGCCCTCCACGAGCAGTACTTC
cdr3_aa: CASIVGQALHEQYF

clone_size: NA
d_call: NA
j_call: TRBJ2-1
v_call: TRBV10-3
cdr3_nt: TGTGCCACGGCCGGGACACCCCTAAACAATGAGCAGTTCTTC
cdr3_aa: CATAGTPLNNEQFF

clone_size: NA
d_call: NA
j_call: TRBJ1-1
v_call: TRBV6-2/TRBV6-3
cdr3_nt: TGTGCCAGCAGTTACATGGGTCGGAGAAACACTGAAGCTTTCTTT
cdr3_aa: CASSYMGRRNTEAFF

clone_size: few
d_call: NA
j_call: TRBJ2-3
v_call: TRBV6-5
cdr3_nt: TGTGCCAGCAGAATCTCACGTCGGGATACGCAGTATTTT
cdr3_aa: CASRISRRDTQYF

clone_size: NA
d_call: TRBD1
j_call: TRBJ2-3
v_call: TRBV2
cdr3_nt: TGTGCCGTTCCACGGGACAGGGTTACGACAGATACGCAGTATTTT
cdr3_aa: CAVPRDRVTTDTQYF

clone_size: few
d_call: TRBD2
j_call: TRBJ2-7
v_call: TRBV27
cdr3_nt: TGTGCCAGCAGTTTTTTCCTAGCGGGAGGTCAAGTCCGCGAGCAGTACTTC
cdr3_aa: CASSFFLAGGQVREQYF

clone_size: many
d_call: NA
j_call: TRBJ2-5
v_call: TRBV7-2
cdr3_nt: TGTGCCAGCAGCTTAGATGGATTGGAGACCCAGTACTTC
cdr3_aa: CASSLDGLETQYF

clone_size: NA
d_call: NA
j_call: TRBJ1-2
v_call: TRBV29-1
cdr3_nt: TGCAGCGTTGAAGGAGCAGGTTTCGGCTATGGCTACACCTTC
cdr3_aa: CSVEGAGFGYGYTF

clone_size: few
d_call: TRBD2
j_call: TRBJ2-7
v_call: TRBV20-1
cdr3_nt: TGCAGTGCTAGACTGGGACTAGCGGGAGTCTACGAGCAGTACTTC
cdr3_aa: CSARLGLAGVYEQYF

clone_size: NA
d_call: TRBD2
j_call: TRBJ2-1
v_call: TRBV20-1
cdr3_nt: TGCAGTGCTAGAGTCCACGTACAAGCGGGAGGGCCCGACAATGAGCAGTTCTTC
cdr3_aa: CSARVHVQAGGPDNEQFF

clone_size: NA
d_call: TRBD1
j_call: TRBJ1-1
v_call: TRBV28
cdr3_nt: TGTGCCAGCAGTCCACCCGGGACAGGGAGCACTGAAGCTTTCTTT
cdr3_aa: CASSPPGTGSTEAFF

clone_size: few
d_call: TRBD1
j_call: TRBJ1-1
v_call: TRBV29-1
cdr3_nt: TGCAGCGTTGTCGGGGACAGGGGCGTGAACACTGAAGCTTTCTTT
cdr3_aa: CSVVGDRGVNTEAFF

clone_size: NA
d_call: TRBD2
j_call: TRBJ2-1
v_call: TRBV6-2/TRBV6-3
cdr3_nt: TGTGCCAGCAGTTACCTAATAGCGGGACTCTCCTACAATGAGCAGTTCTTC
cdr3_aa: CASSYLIAGLSYNEQFF

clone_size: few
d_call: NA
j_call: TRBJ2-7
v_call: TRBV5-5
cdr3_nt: TGTGCCAGCAGCATGGACATTGTTTTTCTTGAGCAGTACTTC
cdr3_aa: CASSMDIVFLEQYF

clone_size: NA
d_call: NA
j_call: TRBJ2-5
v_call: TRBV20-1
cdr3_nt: TGCAGTGCTAGAGATTTCAGTACCATCAAGACCCAGTACTTC
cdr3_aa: CSARDFSTIKTQYF

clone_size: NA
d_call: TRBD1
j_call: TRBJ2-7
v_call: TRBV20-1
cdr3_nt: TGCAGTGCTAGGAGACAGGGCTCCTACGAGCAGTACTTC
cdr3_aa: CSARRQGSYEQYF

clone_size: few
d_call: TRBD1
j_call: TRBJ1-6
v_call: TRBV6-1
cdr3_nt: TGTGCCAGCAGTGAGAGACAGGGTTGGTCACCCCTCCACTTT
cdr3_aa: CASSERQGWSPLHF

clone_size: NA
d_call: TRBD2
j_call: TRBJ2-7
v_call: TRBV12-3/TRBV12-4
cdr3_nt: TGTGCCAGCAGTTCGCTAGGACTAGCGGGAGGACGGGAGCAGTACTTC
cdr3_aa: CASSSLGLAGGREQYF

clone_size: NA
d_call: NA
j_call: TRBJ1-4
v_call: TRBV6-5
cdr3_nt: TGTGCCAGCAGTCCAGGGGAAAAACTGTTTTTT
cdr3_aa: CASSPGEKLFF

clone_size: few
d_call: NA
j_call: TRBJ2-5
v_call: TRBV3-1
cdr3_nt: TGTGCCAGCAGCTTACGAAAGACAGGATTCCAAGAGACCCAGTACTTC
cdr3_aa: CASSLRKTGFQETQYF

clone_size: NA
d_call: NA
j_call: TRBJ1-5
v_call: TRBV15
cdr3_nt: TGTGCCACCAGCAGCCGGTTAGGACGGATTAATCAGCCCCAGCATTTT
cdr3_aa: CATSSRLGRINQPQHF

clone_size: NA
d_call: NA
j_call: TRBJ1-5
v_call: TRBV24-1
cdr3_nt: TGTGCCACCTATACGCCCGACCCCACTGGGGATCAGCCCCAGCATTTT
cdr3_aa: CATYTPDPTGDQPQHF

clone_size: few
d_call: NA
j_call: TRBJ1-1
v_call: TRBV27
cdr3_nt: TGTGCCAGCAGTTTATTGCGTACAAATGAAGCTTTCTTT
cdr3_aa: CASSLLRTNEAFF

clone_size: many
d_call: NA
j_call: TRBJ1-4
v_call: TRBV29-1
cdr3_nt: TGCAGCGTTGCTATGAAGGGCGGCGAAAAACTGTTTTTT
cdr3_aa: CSVAMKGGEKLFF

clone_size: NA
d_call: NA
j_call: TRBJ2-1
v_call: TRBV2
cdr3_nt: TGTGCCAGCAAAATAGGGCGGCTCGGTGATGAGCAGTTCTTC
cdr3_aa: CASKIGRLGDEQFF

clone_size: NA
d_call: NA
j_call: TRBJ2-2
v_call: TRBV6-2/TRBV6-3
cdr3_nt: TGTGCCAGCAGTGGGACCGGGGAGCTGTTTTTT
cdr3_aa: CASSGTGELFF

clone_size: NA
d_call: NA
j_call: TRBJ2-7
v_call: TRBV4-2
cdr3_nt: TGTGCCAGCAGCCAAGGAGGGTTGGTCTACGAGCAGTACTTC
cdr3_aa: CASSQGGLVYEQYF

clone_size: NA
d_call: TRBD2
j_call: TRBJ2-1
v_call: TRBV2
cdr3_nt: TGTGCCAGCAGTGAACTTGTTGGACTAGCGTGGGATGAGCAGTTCTTC
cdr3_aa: CASSELVGLAWDEQFF

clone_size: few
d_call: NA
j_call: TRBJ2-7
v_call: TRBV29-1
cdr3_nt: TGCAGCGTTGAAGGTCCCGGCTACGAGCAGTACTTC
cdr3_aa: CSVEGPGYEQYF

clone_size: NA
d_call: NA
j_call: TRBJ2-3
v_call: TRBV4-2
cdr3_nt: TGTGCCAGCAGCCGACGGACTAAGTCGACCGAACGGGGCACAGATACGCAGTATTTT
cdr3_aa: CASSRRTKSTERGTDTQYF

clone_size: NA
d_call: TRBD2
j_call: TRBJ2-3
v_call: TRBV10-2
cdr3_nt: TGCGCCAGCTTAGGGACTAGCGGGAAGACAGATACGCAGTATTTT
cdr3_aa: CASLGTSGKTDTQYF

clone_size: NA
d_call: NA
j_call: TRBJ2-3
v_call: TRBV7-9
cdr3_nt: TGTGCCAGCAGGCCTGGTGGGGGGCCCGATACGCAGTATTTT
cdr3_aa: CASRPGGGPDTQYF

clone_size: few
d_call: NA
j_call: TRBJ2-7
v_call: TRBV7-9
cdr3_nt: TGTGCCAGCAGCTCAAGTCGACTCACTACGAACCAGTACTTC
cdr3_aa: CASSSSRLTTNQYF

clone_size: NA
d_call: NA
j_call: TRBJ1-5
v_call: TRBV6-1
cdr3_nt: TGTGCCAGCAGTGAATTGAGTGGAGGGGCCAATCAGCCCCAGCATTTT
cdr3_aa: CASSELSGGANQPQHF

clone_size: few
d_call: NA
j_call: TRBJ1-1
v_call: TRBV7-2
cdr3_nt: TGTGCCAGCCTTACTGCGGTGAACACTGAAGCTTTCTTT
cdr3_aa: CASLTAVNTEAFF

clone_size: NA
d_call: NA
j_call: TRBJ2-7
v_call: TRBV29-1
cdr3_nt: TGCAGCGCCAAACAGGGCCCCTACGAGCAGTACTTC
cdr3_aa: CSAKQGPYEQYF

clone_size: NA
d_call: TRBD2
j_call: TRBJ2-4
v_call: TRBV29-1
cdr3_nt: TGCAGCGTTGCCGGACTAGCGGCCGAAAACATTCAGTACTTC
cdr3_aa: CSVAGLAAENIQYF

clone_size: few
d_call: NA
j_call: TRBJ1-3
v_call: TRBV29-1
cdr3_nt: TGCAGCGCCCTTAGTAGCTCTGGAAACACCATATATTTT
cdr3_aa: CSALSSSGNTIYF

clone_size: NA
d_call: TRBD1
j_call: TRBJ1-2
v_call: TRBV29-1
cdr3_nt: TGCAGCGTTGAAGATGTGACAGGGGGAGGCTACACCTTC
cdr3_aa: CSVEDVTGGGYTF

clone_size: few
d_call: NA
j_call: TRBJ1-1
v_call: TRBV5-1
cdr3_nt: TGCGCCAGCAACCCACATTCGGGGGCGAACACTGAAGCTTTCTTT
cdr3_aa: CASNPHSGANTEAFF

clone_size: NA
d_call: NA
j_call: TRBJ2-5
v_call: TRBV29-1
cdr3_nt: TGCAGCGTTACGTGGGACCCCCAAGAGACCCAGTACTTC
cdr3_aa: CSVTWDPQETQYF

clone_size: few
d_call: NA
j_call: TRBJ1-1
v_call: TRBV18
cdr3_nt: TGTGCCAGCTCTGTCAAACAGAACACTGAAGCTTTCTTT
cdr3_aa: CASSVKQNTEAFF

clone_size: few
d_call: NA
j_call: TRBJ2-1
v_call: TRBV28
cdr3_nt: TGTGCCAGCAGGCGTGCTTCTAGGGGGGAGTACGTCTACAATGAGCAGTTCTTC
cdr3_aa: CASRRASRGEYVYNEQFF

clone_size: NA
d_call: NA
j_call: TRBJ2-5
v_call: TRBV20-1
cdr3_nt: TGCAGTGCCGTATCACCACCCCAAGAGACCCAGTACTTC
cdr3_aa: CSAVSPPQETQYF

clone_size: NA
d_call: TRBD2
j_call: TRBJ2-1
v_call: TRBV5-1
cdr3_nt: TGCGCCAGCATGGGGCTAGCGGGAGCCAATGAGCAGTTCTTC
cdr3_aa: CASMGLAGANEQFF

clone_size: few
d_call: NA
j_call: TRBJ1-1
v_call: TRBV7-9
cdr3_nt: TGTGCCAGCAGCTTAACCGCTGAAGCTTTCTTT
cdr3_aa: CASSLTAEAFF

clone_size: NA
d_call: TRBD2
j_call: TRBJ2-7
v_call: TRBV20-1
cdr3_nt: TGCAGTGCTAGAGACTCTAGCGGAATCTACGAGCAGTACTTC
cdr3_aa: CSARDSSGIYEQYF

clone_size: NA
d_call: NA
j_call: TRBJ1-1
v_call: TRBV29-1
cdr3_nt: TGCAGCGTTGTATCGAACACTGAAGCTTTCTTT
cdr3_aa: CSVVSNTEAFF

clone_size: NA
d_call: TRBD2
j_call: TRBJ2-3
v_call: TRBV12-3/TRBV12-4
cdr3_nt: TGTGCCAGCAGTCCCGGACTAGCGGGAATTGGCTCTACGCAGTATTTT
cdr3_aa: CASSPGLAGIGSTQYF

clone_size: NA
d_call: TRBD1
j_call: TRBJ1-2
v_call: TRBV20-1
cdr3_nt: TGCAGTGCTAGAGATCCAGCAGGGGGAGTTGGCTACACCTTC
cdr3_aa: CSARDPAGGVGYTF

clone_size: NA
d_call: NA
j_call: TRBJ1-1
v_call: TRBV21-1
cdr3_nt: TGTGCCAGCAGCAAAGCGAGGAGAGAAGCTTTCTTT
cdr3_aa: CASSKARREAFF

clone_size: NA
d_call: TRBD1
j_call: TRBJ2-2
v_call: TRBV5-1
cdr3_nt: TGCGCCAGCAGCCGAGGGGACAGGGGGCAAACCGGGGAGCTGTTTTTT
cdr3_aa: CASSRGDRGQTGELFF

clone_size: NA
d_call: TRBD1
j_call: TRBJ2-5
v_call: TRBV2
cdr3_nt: TGTGCCAGCTGCAGGGGGCCTCAAGAGACCCAGTACTTC
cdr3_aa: CASCRGPQETQYF

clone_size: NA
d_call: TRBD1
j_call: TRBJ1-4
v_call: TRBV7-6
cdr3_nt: TGTGCCAGCAGCTCGACCTCACAGGGGAGGGCTGAAAAACTGTTTTTT
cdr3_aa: CASSSTSQGRAEKLFF

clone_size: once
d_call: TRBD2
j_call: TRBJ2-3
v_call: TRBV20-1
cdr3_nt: TGCAGTGCTAGCTTTCTAGCGGGGGGAGCAGATACGCAGTATTTT
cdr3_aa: CSASFLAGGADTQYF

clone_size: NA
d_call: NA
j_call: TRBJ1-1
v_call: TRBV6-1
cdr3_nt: TGTGCCAGTGCGCAGGAACCGACTACTGAAGCTTTCTTT
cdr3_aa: CASAQEPTTEAFF